This T cell receptor (beta chain) is drawn from a study of T cell clonotyping in hematopoietic cell transplantation. Of note for this clone: What it recognizes is unknown.

Study-wide results and caveats: Recipient TCR diversity dropped after transplant; expanded clonotypes rose from day 30 to 180. At the given depth, recipient repertoires were over 95% de novo clonotypes. Higher Inverse Simpson Index values in graft donor and pretransplant recipient predicted broader posttransplant TCR diversity.

Per germline, CDR1 GTSNPN and CDR2 SVGIG (reference sequence). V lost 2 bases, J lost 1 base, and 11 bases lay in between. The CDR3 length is 14 residues. Method: immunoSEQ multiplex PCR; TCRdb's copy keeps in-frame clones and lacks some. The sample gives about 36,000 clones, about 90% of which show up once; approximately 2% is in the top ten. What was sequenced was peripheral blood mononuclear cells. The receptor's source is a woman aged 35 to 49 in good health. Some clones in this sample may be carry-over from other donors' samples. The V gene is TRBV30, the J gene TRBJ1-1, with D uncertain. The CDR3 loop reads CAWSISTENTEAFF. DNA of the CDR3: TGTGCCTGGAGTATAAGTACCGAGAACACTGAAGCTTTCTTT.